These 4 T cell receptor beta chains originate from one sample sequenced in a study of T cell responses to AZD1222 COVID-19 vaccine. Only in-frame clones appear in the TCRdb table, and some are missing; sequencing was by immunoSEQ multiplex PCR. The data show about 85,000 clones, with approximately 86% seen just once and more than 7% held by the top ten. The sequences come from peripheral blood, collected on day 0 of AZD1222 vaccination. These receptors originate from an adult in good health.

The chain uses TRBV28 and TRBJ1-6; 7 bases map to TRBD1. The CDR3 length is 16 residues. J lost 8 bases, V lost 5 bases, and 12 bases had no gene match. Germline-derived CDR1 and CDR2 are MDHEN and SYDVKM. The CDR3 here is CASSTSRQGYDSPLHF. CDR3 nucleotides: TGTGCCAGCAGTACTTCCAGACAGGGATACGATTCACCCCTCCACTTT.

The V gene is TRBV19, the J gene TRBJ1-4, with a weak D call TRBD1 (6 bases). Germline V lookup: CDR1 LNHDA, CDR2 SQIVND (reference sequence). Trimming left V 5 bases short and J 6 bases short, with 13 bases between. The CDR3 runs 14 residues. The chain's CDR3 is CASSRTEIDEKLFF. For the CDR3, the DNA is TGTGCCAGTAGTCGGACAGAGATAGATGAAAAACTGTTTTTT.

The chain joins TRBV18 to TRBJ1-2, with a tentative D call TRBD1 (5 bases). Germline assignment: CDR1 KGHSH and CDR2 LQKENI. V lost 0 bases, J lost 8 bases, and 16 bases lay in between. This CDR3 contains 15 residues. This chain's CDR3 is CASSPPPGTGNGYTF. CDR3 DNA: TGTGCCAGCTCACCACCCCCTGGGACGGGGAACGGCTACACCTTC.

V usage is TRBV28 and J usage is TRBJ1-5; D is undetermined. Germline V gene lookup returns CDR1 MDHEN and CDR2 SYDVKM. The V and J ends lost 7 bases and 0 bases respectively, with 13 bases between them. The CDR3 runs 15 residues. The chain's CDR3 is CASIPGSNSNQPQHF. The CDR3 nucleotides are TGTGCCAGCATTCCGGGGTCTAATAGCAATCAGCCCCAGCATTTT.